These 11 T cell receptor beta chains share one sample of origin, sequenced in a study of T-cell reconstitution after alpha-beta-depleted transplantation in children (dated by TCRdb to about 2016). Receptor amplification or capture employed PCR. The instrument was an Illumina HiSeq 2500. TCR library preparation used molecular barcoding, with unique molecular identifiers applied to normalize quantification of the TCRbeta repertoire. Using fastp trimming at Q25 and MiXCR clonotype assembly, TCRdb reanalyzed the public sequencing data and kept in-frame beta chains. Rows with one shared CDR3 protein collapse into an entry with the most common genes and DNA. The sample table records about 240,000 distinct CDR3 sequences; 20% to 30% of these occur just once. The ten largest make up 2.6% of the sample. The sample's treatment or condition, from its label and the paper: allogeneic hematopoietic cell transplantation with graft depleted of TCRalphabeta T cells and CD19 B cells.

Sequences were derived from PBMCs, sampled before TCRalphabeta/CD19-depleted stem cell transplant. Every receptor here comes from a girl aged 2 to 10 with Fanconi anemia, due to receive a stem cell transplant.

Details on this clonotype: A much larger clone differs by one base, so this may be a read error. CDR3 coding DNA: TGTGCCAGCAGTTACACCACAGGGTCCTCTTTCTTT. It is translated as CASSYTTGSSFF. The chain couples TRBV6-5 to TRBJ1-1; the D gene is possibly TRBD1 (6 bases). Germline CDR1 is MNHEY and CDR2 is SVGAGI. The CDR3 is 12 residues long. Deletions cut 2 bases from V and 12 bases from J, with 13 bases between.

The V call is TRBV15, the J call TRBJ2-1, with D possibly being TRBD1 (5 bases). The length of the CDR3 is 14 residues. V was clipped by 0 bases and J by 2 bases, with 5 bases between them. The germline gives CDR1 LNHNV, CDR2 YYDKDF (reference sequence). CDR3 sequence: CATSREGPYNEQFF. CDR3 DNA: TGTGCCACCAGCAGAGAGGGGCCCTACAATGAGCAGTTCTTC.

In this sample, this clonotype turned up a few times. The CDR3, as DNA: TGCAGCGTTGCTCTACAGGGCAACTGGGACGAGCAGTACTTC. Encoded protein: CSVALQGNWDEQYF. This chain uses TRBV29-1 with TRBJ2-7; D possibly corresponds to TRBD1 (6 bases). V lost 4 bases to trimming and J lost 5 bases, with 18 bases between them. The CDR3 runs to 14 residues. Germline V lookup: CDR1 SQVTM, CDR2 ANQGSEA.

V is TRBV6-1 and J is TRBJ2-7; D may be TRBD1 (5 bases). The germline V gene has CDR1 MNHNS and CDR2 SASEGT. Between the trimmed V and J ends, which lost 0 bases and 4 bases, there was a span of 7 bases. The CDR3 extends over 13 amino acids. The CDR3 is CASSEAGVYEQYF. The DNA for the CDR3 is TGTGCCAGCAGTGAAGCAGGGGTTTACGAGCAGTACTTC.

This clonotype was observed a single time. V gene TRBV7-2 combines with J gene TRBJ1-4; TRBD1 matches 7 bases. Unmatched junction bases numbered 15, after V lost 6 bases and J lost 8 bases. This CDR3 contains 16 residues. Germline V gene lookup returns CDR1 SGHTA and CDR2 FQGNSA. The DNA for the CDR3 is TGTGCCAGCAGATCTAGGGGCGCACCGGGACAGGAAAAACTGTTTTTT. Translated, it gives CASRSRGAPGQEKLFF.

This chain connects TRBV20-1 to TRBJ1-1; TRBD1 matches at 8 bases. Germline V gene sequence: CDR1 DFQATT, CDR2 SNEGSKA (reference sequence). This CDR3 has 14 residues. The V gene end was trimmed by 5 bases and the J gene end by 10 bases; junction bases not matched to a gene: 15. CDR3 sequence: CSAEESDREVVAFF. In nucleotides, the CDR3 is TGCAGTGCTGAAGAATCGGACAGGGAGGTGGTAGCTTTCTTT.

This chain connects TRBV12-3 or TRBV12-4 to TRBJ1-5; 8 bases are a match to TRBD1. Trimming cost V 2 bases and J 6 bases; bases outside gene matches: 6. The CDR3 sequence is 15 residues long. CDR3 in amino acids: CASSLRQGATQPQHF. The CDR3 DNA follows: TGTGCCAGCAGTTTACGGCAGGGGGCTACTCAGCCCCAGCATTTT.

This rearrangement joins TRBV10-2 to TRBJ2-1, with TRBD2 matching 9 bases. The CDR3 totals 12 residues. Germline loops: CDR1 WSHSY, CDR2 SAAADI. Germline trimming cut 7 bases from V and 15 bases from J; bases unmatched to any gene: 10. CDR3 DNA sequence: TGCGCCAGCACTAGCGGGATACGAGAGGGGTTCTTC. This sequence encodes CASTSGIREGFF.

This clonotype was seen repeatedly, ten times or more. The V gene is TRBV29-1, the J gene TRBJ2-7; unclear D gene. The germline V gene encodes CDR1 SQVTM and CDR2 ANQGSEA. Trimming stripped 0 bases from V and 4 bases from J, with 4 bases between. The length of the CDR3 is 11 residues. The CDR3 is CSVEDRYEQYF. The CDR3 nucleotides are TGCAGCGTTGAAGATAGGTACGAGCAGTACTTC.

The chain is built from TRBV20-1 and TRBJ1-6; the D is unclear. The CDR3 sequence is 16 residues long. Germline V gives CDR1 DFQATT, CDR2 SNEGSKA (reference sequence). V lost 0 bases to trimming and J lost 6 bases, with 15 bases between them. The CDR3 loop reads CSARDSSALPNSPLHF. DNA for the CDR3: TGCAGTGCTAGAGATTCATCGGCCCTACCTAATTCACCCCTCCACTTT.

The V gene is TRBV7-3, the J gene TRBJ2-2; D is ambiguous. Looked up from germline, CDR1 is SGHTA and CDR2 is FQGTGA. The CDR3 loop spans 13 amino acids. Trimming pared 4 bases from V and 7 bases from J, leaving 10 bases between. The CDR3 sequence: CASSSRVDGELFF. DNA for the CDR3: TGTGCCAGCAGCTCTAGGGTTGACGGGGAGCTGTTTTTT. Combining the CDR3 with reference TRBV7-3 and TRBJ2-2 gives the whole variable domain GAGVSQTPSNKVTEKGKYVELRCDPISGHTALYWYRQSLGQGPEFLIYFQGTGAADDSGLPNDRFFAVRPEGSVSTLKIQRTERGDSAVYLCASSSRVDGELFFGEGSRLTVL.